This T cell receptor (beta chain) comes out of a study of vaccination effects on CD4 cells after COVID-19. The overall study: BNT162b2 vaccine or mRNA-1273 vaccine was given to participants in two doses. Study results and limitations: Convalescent post-vaccine spike-reactive clones were mostly newly vaccine-induced. Clones induced by infection and by vaccine showed marked clonal contraction late after vaccination.

With 6 bases clipped from V and 11 bases from J, the junction kept 4 bases outside the gene matches. The V gene's germline CDR1 is SNHLY and CDR2 FYNNEI. The CDR3 is made up of 11 amino acids. CD4+ T cells specific for antigen were expanded with viral peptide pools by the ViraFEST assay before sequencing. CD4+ T cells were isolated after approximately 10 days of culture. The individual was infected with SARS-CoV-2 between March and December 2020, as confirmed by PCR. A single count supports this clone. Its antigen is currently unknown. Method: immunoSEQ multiplex PCR; TCRdb's copy keeps in-frame clones and lacks some. The sample yields 20,000 to 30,000 clones, around 78% seen once.

The chain is built from TRBV2 and TRBJ1-5; 7 nucleotides agree with TRBD1. Sample: CD4+ T cells from PBMCs cultured with HCoV-NL63 spike peptides, taken before COVID-19 vaccination. The sequence was obtained from a human donor who had a prior SARS-CoV-2 infection. As DNA, the CDR3 is TGTGCCAGCAGCGCAGGGGGGACCCAGCATTTT. This translates into CASSAGGTQHF.